This T cell receptor (beta chain) stems from a study of blood T cell repertoires in COVID-19 (dated by TCRdb to 2020 to 2021). Context from the whole study: The collaborator samples originated in the United States, Italy and Spain and spanned the acute and convalescent phases of COVID-19. The material from the prospective study consisted of cDNA or gDNA derived from T cells, B-cell-depleted T cells, or PBMCs. The dataset comprised deeply sampled blood TCRbeta repertoires from subjects exposed to, actively infected with, or recovered from COVID-19. The repertoires were made available in a free public database intended to serve as a resource for research on the immune response to SARS-CoV-2. Samples were obtained from the ongoing ImmuneRACE study (first 160 participants) and from over a thousand subjects provided by 6 global collaborators. Sample metadata almost always included a de-identified subject ID, COVID-19 status, age in years and sex. HLA class I and class II types, where available, came from metadata supplied by the sample provider rather than from assay-based typing.

TCRbeta CDR3 regions were amplified from genomic DNA by means of the immunoSEQ Assay, a bias-controlled multiplex PCR. The study's processing was this. The number of nucleated cells in each sample was estimated from the amplification of reference gene primers within the assay. Sequence reads were collapsed and filtered to measure the absolute abundance of every unique TCRbeta CDR3 rearrangement. For each sample, productive Simpson clonality was calculated by taking the square root of Simpson's diversity index across productive rearrangements. TCRdb limited this immuneACCESS table to in-frame rearrangements with V and J called. A share of clones is missing; checked studies link under half to unresolved V genes, and the rest is unexplained. From that table come the V and J calls and clone size; the DNA was used to work out D and trimming. The sample contains 500,000 to 600,000 clones, approximately 88% of them found a single time. The ten largest clonotypes hold 7.8% of the sample.

Of note for this clone: This receptor's antigen is unknown. Base quality data are lacking; no much larger clone is found one base away.

The investigation overall reported the following: How much clinical and demographic metadata was included differed by source and by participant, and the metadata was provided uncurated.

One collaborating source in Seattle enrolled patients during active infection and followed them longitudinally through the course of disease. Collaborating institutions collected whole blood in K2EDTA tubes following their own protocols. For TCRbeta analysis, collaborator samples were shipped as frozen whole blood, as isolated PBMCs, or as DNA extracted from either sample type. This sequence originates from a woman between 50 and 59 years old with COVID-19, enrolled during active disease. The sample comprised peripheral blood.

The bases are TGTGCTAGTGGCATTAAAGCGGGGGGGTACACCGGGGAGCTGTTTTTT. This is translated as CASGIKAGGYTGELFF. The chain uses TRBV12-5 and TRBJ2-2; TRBD2 aligns with 10 central bases. The CDR3 measures 16 amino acids from cysteine to phenylalanine. Only CDR3 DNA is held: 48 bases, read in frame from base 1. Trimming leaves V shorter by 6 bases and J shorter by 3 bases, with the junction holding 7 bases beyond the gene matches. Per the germline V gene, LGHNT is the CDR1 and FRNRAP is the CDR2.